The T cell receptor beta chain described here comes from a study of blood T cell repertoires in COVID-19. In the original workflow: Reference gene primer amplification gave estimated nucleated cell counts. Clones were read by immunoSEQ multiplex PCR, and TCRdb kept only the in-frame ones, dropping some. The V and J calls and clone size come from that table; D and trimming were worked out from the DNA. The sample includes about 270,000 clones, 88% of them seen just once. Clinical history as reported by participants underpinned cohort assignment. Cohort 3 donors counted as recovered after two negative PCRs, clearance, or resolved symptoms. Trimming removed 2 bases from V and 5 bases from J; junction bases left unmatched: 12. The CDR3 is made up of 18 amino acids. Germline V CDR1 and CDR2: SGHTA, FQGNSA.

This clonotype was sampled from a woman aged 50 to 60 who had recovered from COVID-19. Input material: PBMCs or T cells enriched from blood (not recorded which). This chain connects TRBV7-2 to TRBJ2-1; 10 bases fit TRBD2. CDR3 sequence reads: CASSLRLAGAVIHNEQFF. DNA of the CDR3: TGTGCCAGCAGCTTACGGCTAGCGGGAGCCGTCATTCACAATGAGCAGTTCTTC.